The T cell receptor (beta chain) under discussion was sequenced for a study of long-term antiretroviral therapy in people with HIV. Study results and limitations: Repertoire composition at all time points was dominated by clones that had expanded before ART.

DNA was extracted from around 1-10 million thawed cryopreserved PBMC. Of note for this clone: The antigen is not known.

The CDR3 is 15 residues long. Germline lookup yields CDR1 MRHNA and CDR2 SNTAGT. V lost 6 bases, J lost 6 bases, and 7 bases stayed unmatched. Samples were assayed with immunoSEQ v3.0 at survey level. Here immunoSEQ multiplex PCR was the method, and the copy in TCRdb shows in-frame clones only, minus some. The sample contains 15,000 or so clones, approximately 80% of which appear only once. The source was unsorted PBMCs, collected 0.4 years after starting antiretroviral therapy. The chain combines TRBV6-4 with TRBJ2-1, with 11 positions matching TRBD1. This sequence originates from a man aged 25-45 years with HIV. The CDR3 loop reads CASSAAGTGGNEQFF. In nucleotides, the CDR3 is TGTGCCAGCAGCGCGGCCGGGACAGGGGGCAATGAGCAGTTCTTC.